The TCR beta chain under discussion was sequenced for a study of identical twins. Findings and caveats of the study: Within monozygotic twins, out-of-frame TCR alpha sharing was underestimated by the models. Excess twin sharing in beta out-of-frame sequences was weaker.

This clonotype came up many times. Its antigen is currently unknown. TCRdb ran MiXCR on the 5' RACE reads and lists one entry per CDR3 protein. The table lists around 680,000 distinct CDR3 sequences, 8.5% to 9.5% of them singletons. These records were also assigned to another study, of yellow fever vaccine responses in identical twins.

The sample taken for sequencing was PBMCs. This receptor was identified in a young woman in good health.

CDR3 amino acids: CASSYSSTGGSRNEQFF. The CDR3 DNA reads as TGTGCCAGCAGTTACTCCTCGACAGGGGGATCGCGGAATGAGCAGTTCTTC. The chain is built from TRBV6-5 and TRBJ2-1, with 9 bases lining up with TRBD1. The CDR3 extends over 17 amino acids. The trim removed 0 bases at V and 7 bases at J, leaving 10 bases unmatched. In germline, CDR1 is MNHEY, CDR2 SVGAGI.